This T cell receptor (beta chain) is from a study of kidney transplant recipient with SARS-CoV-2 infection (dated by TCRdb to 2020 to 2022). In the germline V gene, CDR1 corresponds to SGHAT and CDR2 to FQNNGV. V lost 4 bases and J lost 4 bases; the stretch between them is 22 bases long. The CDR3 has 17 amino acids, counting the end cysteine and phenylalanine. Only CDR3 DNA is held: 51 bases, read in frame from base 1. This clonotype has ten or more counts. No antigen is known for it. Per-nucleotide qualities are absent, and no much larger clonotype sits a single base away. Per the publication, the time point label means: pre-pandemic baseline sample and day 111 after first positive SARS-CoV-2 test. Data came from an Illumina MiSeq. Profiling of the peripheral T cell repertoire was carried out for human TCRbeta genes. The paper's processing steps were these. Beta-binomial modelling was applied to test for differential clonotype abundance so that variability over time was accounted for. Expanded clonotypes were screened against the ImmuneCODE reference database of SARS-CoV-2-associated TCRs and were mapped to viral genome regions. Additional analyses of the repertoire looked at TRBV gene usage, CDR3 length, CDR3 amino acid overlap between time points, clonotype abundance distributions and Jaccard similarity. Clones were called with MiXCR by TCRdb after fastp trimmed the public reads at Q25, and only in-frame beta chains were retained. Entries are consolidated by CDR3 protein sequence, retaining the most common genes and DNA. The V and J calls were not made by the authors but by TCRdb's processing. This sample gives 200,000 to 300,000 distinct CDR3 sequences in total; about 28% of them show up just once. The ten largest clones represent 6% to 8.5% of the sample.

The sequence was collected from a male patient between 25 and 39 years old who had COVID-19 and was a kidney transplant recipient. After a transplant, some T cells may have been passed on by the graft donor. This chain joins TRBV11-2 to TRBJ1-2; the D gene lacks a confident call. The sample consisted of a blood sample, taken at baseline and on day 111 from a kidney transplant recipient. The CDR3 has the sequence CASSCIGTSRKTYGYTF. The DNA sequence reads TGTGCCAGCAGCTGCATAGGAACAAGCAGAAAGACCTATGGCTACACCTTC. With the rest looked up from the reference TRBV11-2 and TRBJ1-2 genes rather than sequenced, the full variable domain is EAGVAQSPRYKIIEKRQSVAFWCNPISGHATLYWYQQILGQGPKLLIQFQNNGVVDDSQLPKDRFSAERLKGVDSTLKIQPAKLEDSAVYLCASSCIGTSRKTYGYTFGSGTRLTVV.